The 26 T cell receptor beta chains below all came from one sample that was sequenced in a study of cytomegalovirus exposure and HLA in healthy donors. PCR used 60 Vbeta primers and 13 Jbeta primers. Sequenced by immunoSEQ multiplex PCR; TCRdb stores in-frame clones only, minus some. The sample has under 300,000 clones; more than 55% are singletons. The sequencing input was PBMCs. The source of these receptors is a female donor in good health and CMV-seronegative.

The gene calls are TRBV2 and TRBJ1-5, with 10 nucleotides matching TRBD1. Germline lookup yields CDR1 SNHLY and CDR2 FYNNEI. Trimming took 4 bases from V and 5 from J; bases not matched to a gene: 2. This CDR3 has 14 residues. The CDR3 here is CASSGTGGYQPQHF. CDR3 sequence (DNA): TGTGCCAGCAGTGGGACAGGGGGTTATCAGCCCCAGCATTTT. The whole variable domain, filled in from reference TRBV2 and TRBJ1-5, reads EPEVTQTPSHQVTQMGQEVILRCVPISNHLYFYWYRQILGQKVEFLVSFYNNEISEKSEIFDDQFSVERPDGSNFTLKIRSTKLEDSAMYFCASSGTGGYQPQHFGDGTRLSIL.

The V and J genes are TRBV28 and TRBJ2-5; 9 bases agree with TRBD2. The CDR3 totals 16 residues. With V trimmed by 1 base and J by 7 bases, 10 bases remained unmatched. Germline CDR1 MDHEN, CDR2 SYDVKM. The CDR3 DNA sequence: TGTGCCAGCAGTTTATCATTGGCGGGAGGGCCCAGGACCCAGTACTTC. It codes for CASSLSLAGGPRTQYF.

The rearrangement links TRBV14 to TRBJ1-2; possible D gene TRBD1, 6 bases. The germline V and J ends were trimmed by 1 base and 1 base, with 16 bases remaining between them. The CDR3 spans 17 residues. Per the germline V gene, CDR1 is SGHDN and CDR2 is FVKESK. The chain's CDR3 is CASSQGSLTGLNYGYTF. The CDR3 bases are TGTGCCAGCAGCCAAGGATCCCTGACAGGCCTTAACTATGGCTACACCTTC.

This chain uses TRBV25-1 with TRBJ1-4; 10 nucleotides agree with TRBD1. CDR3 length: 16 residues. V shed 0 bases and J 7 bases; nucleotides not matched to a gene: 5. Per the germline V gene, CDR1 is MGHDK and CDR2 is SYGVNS. CDR3 amino acids: CASSEYGTGVGEKLFF. As DNA, the CDR3 is TGTGCCAGCAGTGAATATGGGACAGGGGTTGGTGAAAAACTGTTTTTT.

The J gene is TRBJ2-7, the V gene TRBV7-6, with 7 bases that match TRBD1. This CDR3 region has 15 residues. The V gene end was trimmed by 4 bases and the J gene end by 0 bases; junction bases not matched to a gene: 6. Germline CDR1 SGHVS, CDR2 FNYEAQ. CDR3 DNA: TGTGCCAGCAGCTCGACCGGGACAGACTCCTACGAGCAGTACTTC. Protein product: CASSSTGTDSYEQYF.

The chain recombines TRBV16 with TRBJ2-7; D remains unclear. This CDR3 is 15 amino acids long. V gave up 0 bases and J gave up 3 bases, with 12 bases separating them. Germline V gene data show CDR1 as KGHSY and CDR2 as FQNENV. CDR3 residues: CASSQSFRGFYEQYF. CDR3 nucleotides: TGTGCCAGCAGCCAATCGTTCCGCGGTTTCTACGAGCAGTACTTC.

The chain employs TRBV29-1 and TRBJ2-5, with 12 bases aligning to TRBD2. Germline lookup yields CDR1 SQVTM and CDR2 ANQGSEA. V lost 0 bases and J lost 5; bases outside the gene matches: 10. The CDR3 is 17 amino acids. The CDR3 sequence is CSVEDGTSGLIAETQYF. The CDR3 DNA reads TGCAGCGTTGAAGATGGGACTAGCGGGCTGATCGCTGAGACCCAGTACTTC.

In the case of this clone: Other DNA sequences in the same sample also yield this CDR3. This chain joins TRBV29-1 and TRBJ2-7; 14 bases match TRBD2. The CDR3 loop spans 15 amino acids. Germline V gene data show CDR1 as SQVTM and CDR2 as ANQGSEA. The CDR3 nucleotides are TGCAGTGTAGAGGGACTAGCGGGAGTCAGCTACGAGCAGTACTTC. This encodes CSVEGLAGVSYEQYF.

This clone has a single count. The chain combines TRBV2 with TRBJ2-4; 8 positions agree with TRBD1. V shed 3 bases, J shed 6 bases, and the junction held 7 bases outside the gene matches. The CDR3 is 15 amino acids. Germline CDR1 and CDR2: SNHLY and FYNNEI. The CDR3 here is CASSELGQGLNIQYF. CDR3 sequence (DNA): TGTGCCAGCAGTGAGTTAGGACAGGGCTTAAACATTCAGTACTTC.

A word on this clone: Other DNA sequences in the same sample also yield this CDR3. V and J are TRBV5-3 and TRBJ2-1; D may be TRBD2 (6 bases). TRBV5-3 is an ORF for which the function is uncertain. Trimming shortened V by 4 bases and J by 7 bases, and 18 bases separated the two germline ends. The length of the CDR3 is 15 residues. Written as DNA, the CDR3 is TGTGCCAGAAGCGGGCCGGGAGAAAGGGAGAATGAGCAGTTCTTC. Its protein is CARSGPGERENEQFF.

The chain links TRBV11-3 to TRBJ2-5; D uncertain. CDR1 is SGHNT, CDR2 YENEEA, per germline. There are 14 residues in the CDR3. With 5 bases removed from V and 2 bases from J, the gap between germline ends came to 12 bases. CDR3 nucleotides: TGTGCCAGCAGCCCCGGAGCAGCTCAAGAGACCCAGTACTTC. Its translation: CASSPGAAQETQYF.

The V call is TRBV2, the J call TRBJ2-7; D is undetermined. Germline CDR1 reads SNHLY; CDR2 reads FYNNEI. The V gene lost 4 bases and the J gene lost 3 bases, with 19 bases spanning the gap. The CDR3 is 16 residues long. CDR3 residues: CASSAQKRGRDYEQYF. In DNA form, the CDR3 reads TGTGCCAGCAGTGCCCAGAAGCGAGGTCGCGACTACGAGCAGTACTTC.

Regarding this clone: At one end, the junction sequence differs from germline, possibly due to a read error. The rearrangement joins TRBV7-9 to TRBJ1-4, with D tentatively TRBD1 (6 bases). CDR1 and CDR2 from the germline V gene are SEHNR and FQNEAQ (reference sequence). The CDR3 is 15 residues long. The CDR3 DNA follows: TGTTCCAGCAGCCTATATTTGGGGGCCGGGGAAAAACTGTTTTTT. Residues: CSSSLYLGAGEKLFF.

This clone has just a few counts. V usage is TRBV27 and J usage is TRBJ2-1, with 12 bases lining up with TRBD2. Trimming at V came to 3 bases and at J to 0 bases, leaving 3 bases not matched to a gene. This CDR3 spans 17 amino acids. The germline gives CDR1 MNHEY, CDR2 SMNVEV (reference sequence). CDR3 sequence: CASSFLAGGSSYNEQFF. DNA of the CDR3: TGTGCCAGCAGTTTCCTAGCGGGAGGGAGCTCCTACAATGAGCAGTTCTTC.

J is TRBJ2-1 and V is TRBV6-6, with 8 bases that match TRBD1. The CDR3 loop spans 14 amino acids. The V and J ends lost 10 bases and 5 bases, in that order; junction bases with no gene match: 10. Per germline, CDR1 MNHNY and CDR2 SVGAGI (reference sequence). The CDR3 protein is CATLRTGIDNEQFF. DNA for the CDR3: TGTGCCACCCTAAGGACAGGGATCGACAATGAGCAGTTCTTC.

The gene calls are TRBV6-1 and TRBJ1-1, with D possibly TRBD1 on 6 matching bases. The germline gives CDR1 MNHNS, CDR2 SASEGT. This CDR3 spans 15 amino acids. Trimming took 0 bases from V and 0 from J, leaving 8 bases between them. CDR3 amino acids: CASSEAQGLNTEAFF. The CDR3 nucleotides read TGTGCCAGCAGTGAAGCGCAGGGGCTGAACACTGAAGCTTTCTTT.

The V and J genes are TRBV29-1 and TRBJ2-7; 9 bases match TRBD2. The CDR3 consists of 16 residues. V shed 3 bases, J shed 5 bases, and the junction held 14 bases outside the gene matches. CDR1 and CDR2 (germline): SQVTM, ANQGSEA. The CDR3 protein is CSVDLSGGHGPDEQYF. DNA for the CDR3: TGCAGCGTTGACCTCAGCGGGGGGCATGGTCCGGACGAGCAGTACTTC.

This chain connects TRBV4-2 to TRBJ2-7; 8 nucleotides align to TRBD1. V trimming: 4 bases; J trimming: 9 bases; junction bases outside the gene matches: 8. CDR1 and CDR2 from the germline V gene are LGHNA and YNFKEQ. The CDR3 is made up of 13 amino acids. The chain's CDR3 is CASSLDRGGGQYF. The CDR3 region has the DNA TGTGCCAGCAGCCTAGACAGGGGCGGCGGGCAGTACTTC.

The CDR3 DNA sequence: TGTGCCAGCAGTTCGGCTAGCGGGGGGAAAAACATTCAGTACTTC. Residues: CASSSASGGKNIQYF. The J gene is TRBJ2-4, the V gene TRBV28; 11 bases fit TRBD2. CDR3 length equals 15 residues. Germline CDR1 reads MDHEN; CDR2 reads SYDVKM. The ends lost 4 bases at V and 4 bases at J; junction bases unmatched: 3.

This clone has just one count. The J gene is TRBJ1-5, the V gene TRBV14, with D possibly TRBD1 on 6 matching bases. V was cut by 3 bases and J by 3 bases, with 12 bases left in between. The CDR3 sequence is 15 residues long. The germline CDR1 and CDR2 sequences are SGHDN and FVKESK. The CDR3 protein is CASSQSQGPNQPQHF. The CDR3 DNA is TGTGCCAGCAGCCAGTCCCAGGGGCCCAATCAGCCCCAGCATTTT.

The chain joins TRBV11-2 to TRBJ1-1; D remains ambiguous. Germline assignment: CDR1 SGHAT and CDR2 FQNNGV. This CDR3 comprises 13 residues. The V and J ends lost 3 bases and 1 base respectively, with 6 bases between them. CDR3 amino acids: CASSLRWNTEAFF. The CDR3 DNA reads TGTGCCAGCAGCTTGCGGTGGAACACTGAAGCTTTCTTT.

CDR3 nucleotides: TGCACCAGCAGCCAAGTTCCGCGGGCGAACACTGAAGCTTTCTTT. Its protein is CTSSQVPRANTEAFF. The V gene is TRBV1, the J gene TRBJ1-1. TRBV1 is listed as a pseudogene. The CDR3 has 15 residues.

This clone was seen just once. V and J are TRBV30 and TRBJ1-5, with D possibly matching TRBD1 (6 bases). The CDR3 is made up of 14 amino acids. Germline CDR1 GTSNPN, CDR2 SVGIG (reference sequence). V lost 1 base, J lost 3 bases, and 10 bases lay in between. The CDR3: CAWSGDTTNQPQHF. As DNA, the CDR3 is TGTGCCTGGAGTGGGGACACTACCAATCAGCCCCAGCATTTT.

The chain has TRBV30 and TRBJ1-5, with D perhaps matching TRBD1 (5 bases). V dropped 2 bases and J dropped 2 bases, with 10 bases sitting between them. The CDR3 has 14 amino acids. Germline V gene sequence: CDR1 GTSNPN, CDR2 SVGIG (reference sequence). This chain's CDR3 is CAWSQGSGNQPQHF. The CDR3 DNA is TGTGCCTGGAGTCAGGGAAGTGGCAATCAGCCCCAGCATTTT.

This chain links TRBV5-3 with TRBJ2-1; a possible D gene is TRBD2 (6 bases). TRBV5-3 qualifies as an ORF whose function is uncertain. CDR3 length: 14 amino acids. Deletions cut 1 base from V and 4 bases from J, with 9 bases between. The CDR3 DNA is TGTGCCAGAAGCTTGCCGGGACTTTACAATGAGCAGTTCTTC. Encoded protein: CARSLPGLYNEQFF.

The V gene is TRBV19, the J gene TRBJ1-2, with D uncertain. V lost 7 bases and J 8 bases, leaving 26 bases between the germline ends. CDR3 length equals 16 residues. Germline CDR1 LNHDA, CDR2 SQIVND (reference sequence). CDR3 DNA: TGTGCCAGTATTGGACTACGGGCCTCTTCCAGAATGGGCTACACCTTC. Its translation: CASIGLRASSRMGYTF.